These 18 T cell receptor beta chains were sequenced from one sample in a study of blood T cell repertoires in COVID-19. TCRdb keeps only in-frame clones here, not all; method: immunoSEQ multiplex PCR. The top ten hold 3% to 4% of the sample, which has about 160,000 clones, 85% seen once. Sequenced input: peripheral blood. Receptors were obtained from a human donor with acute or convalescent COVID-19. The donor label of this sample is uncertain.

CDR3 in amino acids: CAIPDRERDNEQFF. The CDR3 DNA is TGTGCCATCCCGGACAGGGAGAGGGACAATGAGCAGTTCTTC. The gene calls are TRBV7-9 and TRBJ2-1; 8 nucleotides line up with TRBD1. Germline V gene data show CDR1 as SEHNR and CDR2 as FQNEAQ (reference sequence). The trim removed 10 bases at V and 5 bases at J, leaving 10 bases unmatched. The CDR3 has 14 residues.

The chain has TRBV12-3 or TRBV12-4 and TRBJ1-1; the D is unclear. The CDR3 loop spans 13 amino acids. Trimming removed 2 bases from V and 6 bases from J, with 10 bases in between. The CDR3 DNA is TGTGCCAGCAGTTTACGAGGGTTCCCTGAAGCTTTCTTT. Translation: CASSLRGFPEAFF.

The J gene is TRBJ1-6, the V gene TRBV27; TRBD1 is a possible D gene (5 bases). Germline CDR1 is MNHEY and CDR2 is SMNVEV (reference sequence). Trimming left V 7 bases short and J 6 bases short, with 10 bases between. This CDR3 has 13 amino acids. The CDR3 sequence is CASMIGANSPLHF. DNA of the CDR3: TGTGCCAGCATGATAGGGGCTAATTCACCCCTCCACTTT.

The gene calls are TRBV19 and TRBJ1-5, with no clear D. The CDR3 runs 12 residues. The V end lost 4 bases, the J end lost 9 bases, and 10 bases lay between the germline ends. The germline V gene encodes CDR1 LNHDA and CDR2 SQIVND (reference sequence). CDR3 DNA: TGTGCCAGTAGTAATCCTCCAGGGCCCCAGCATTTT. This encodes CASSNPPGPQHF. The complete variable domain, with remaining parts taken from reference TRBV19 and TRBJ1-5, reads DGGITQSPKYLFRKEGQNVTLSCEQNLNHDAMYWYRQDPGQGLRLIYYSQIVNDFQKGDIAEGYSVSREKKESFPLTVTSAQKNPTAFYLCASSNPPGPQHFGDGTRLSIL.

This chain uses TRBV25-1 with TRBJ1-5; tentatively, D is TRBD1 (6 bases). This CDR3 spans 15 amino acids. The germline gives CDR1 MGHDK, CDR2 SYGVNS. V dropped 1 base and J dropped 1 base, with 8 bases sitting between them. CDR3: CASSESGASNQPQHF. The CDR3 nucleotides are TGTGCCAGCAGTGAATCAGGGGCGAGCAATCAGCCCCAGCATTTT.

V is TRBV27 and J is TRBJ2-7; 13 nucleotides agree with TRBD2. The germline V gene encodes CDR1 MNHEY and CDR2 SMNVEV (reference sequence). Unmatched junction bases numbered 4, after V lost 2 bases and J lost 3 bases. The CDR3 sequence is 16 residues long. CDR3 nucleotides: TGTGCCAGCAGTTTAAGACTAGCGGGGGGCGGCTACGAGCAGTACTTC. Translation gives CASSLRLAGGGYEQYF.

This clone was recorded only once. The J gene is TRBJ2-2, the V gene TRBV7-9; 12 nucleotides match TRBD2. Germline CDR1 is SEHNR and CDR2 is FQNEAQ (reference sequence). The CDR3 contains 17 residues. Unmatched junction bases numbered 5, after V lost 1 base and J lost 5 bases. Written as DNA, the CDR3 is TGTGCCAGCAGCTTAGGTTTTGGACTAGCGGGGACCGGGGAGCTGTTTTTT. Residues: CASSLGFGLAGTGELFF.

The chain is built from TRBV27 and TRBJ2-2; 8 nucleotides agree with TRBD2. The CDR3 has 16 amino acids. CDR1 and CDR2 (germline): MNHEY, SMNVEV (reference sequence). Losses at the gene ends were 5 bases for V and 9 bases for J; bases not matched to a gene: 14. CDR3 nucleotide sequence: TGTGCCAGCAGTCCCCAAATGGCGGGGGGCCTTAGGGAGCTGTTTTTT. Protein product: CASSPQMAGGLRELFF.

The J gene is TRBJ2-5, the V gene TRBV11-3; no definite D call. Germline V gives CDR1 SGHNT, CDR2 YENEEA. V gave up 2 bases and J gave up 1 base, with 11 bases separating them. The CDR3 covers 15 residues. CDR3 coding DNA: TGTGCCAGCAGCTTATCACCAGGTCTCCAAGAGACCCAGTACTTC. Its protein product is CASSLSPGLQETQYF.

The chain couples TRBV6-2 or TRBV6-3 to TRBJ1-1; D uncertain. The germline V gene has CDR1 MNHEY and CDR2 SVGEGT. Deletions cut 5 bases from V and 4 bases from J, with 11 bases between. The CDR3 extends over 13 amino acids. Written as DNA, the CDR3 is TGTGCCAGCAGTCAAGTCGGAGGCACTGAAGCTTTCTTT. Protein: CASSQVGGTEAFF.

DNA for the CDR3: TGTGCCAGCAGTGCCCACGGGGGCTATGGCTACACCTTC. Its translation: CASSAHGGYGYTF. The chain recombines TRBV27 with TRBJ1-2; D is possibly TRBD1 (5 bases). CDR1 and CDR2 (germline): MNHEY, SMNVEV (reference sequence). Deletions cut 5 bases from V and 4 bases from J, with 11 bases between. There are 13 residues in the CDR3.

This CDR3 reads CASSSDRVPYF. The CDR3 DNA reads TGTGCCAGCAGTAGTGACAGGGTGCCGTATTTT. The V call is TRBV12-3 or TRBV12-4, the J call TRBJ2-3; 7 nucleotides agree with TRBD1. Trimming took 5 bases from V and 14 from J; bases not matched to a gene: 7. CDR3 length: 11 amino acids.

This clone has just one count. In DNA, the CDR3 is TGTGCCAGCAGCTTCTGGGGACAGTTGTGGTCCTCCTACGAGCAGTACTTC. Translating gives CASSFWGQLWSSYEQYF. This chain joins TRBV5-6 and TRBJ2-7; 7 bases are shared with TRBD1. Germline trimming cut 2 bases from V and 0 bases from J; bases unmatched to any gene: 11. CDR1 is SGHDT and CDR2 is YYEEEE in the germline V gene. CDR3 length: 17 amino acids.

The gene calls are TRBV28 and TRBJ1-2, with 8 bases fitting TRBD1. The V and J ends lost 6 bases and 2 bases, in that order; junction bases with no gene match: 5. Germline-derived CDR1 and CDR2 are MDHEN and SYDVKM. The CDR3 is 14 amino acids. This CDR3 reads CASSRRQGNYGYTF. The CDR3 DNA is TGTGCCAGCAGCCGGAGACAGGGGAACTATGGCTACACCTTC.

The rearrangement uses TRBV30 and TRBJ1-1; 9 nucleotides agree with TRBD1. This CDR3 has 15 amino acids. V dropped 0 bases and J dropped 3; count of bases not matched to a gene: 5. CDR1 GTSNPN and CDR2 SVGIG come from the germline V gene (reference sequence). The CDR3 region has the DNA TGTGCCTGGAGTGTACAGGGGGCATGGGACACTGAAGCTTTCTTT. Translated: CAWSVQGAWDTEAFF.

The V gene is TRBV7-3, the J gene TRBJ2-7; TRBD1 might be the D (6 bases). The V gene's germline CDR1 is SGHTA and CDR2 FQGTGA. The germline V and J ends were trimmed by 6 bases and 2 bases, with 14 bases remaining between them. The CDR3 extends over 14 amino acids. CDR3 in amino acids: CASSIQGRTYEQYF. CDR3 DNA: TGTGCCAGCAGTATACAGGGTCGGACCTACGAGCAGTACTTC.

This clone was seen only once. This sequence joins TRBV12-3 or TRBV12-4 and TRBJ2-7; D is uncertain. V gave up 6 bases and J gave up 2 bases, with 11 bases separating them. CDR3 size: 13 residues. The DNA of the CDR3 is TGTGCCAGCAGAAGTTCCCAGACCTACGAGCAGTACTTC. This gives the protein CASRSSQTYEQYF.

The V and J genes are TRBV10-2 and TRBJ2-7; TRBD1 matches at 7 bases. CDR1 is WSHSY and CDR2 is SAAADI in the germline V gene. The J segment lost 3 bases and the V segment lost 5 bases, leaving 7 bases of the junction unmatched. This CDR3 has 14 amino acids. This CDR3 reads CASSSTGISYEQYF. The CDR3 DNA sequence: TGCGCCAGCAGTTCGACAGGGATCAGCTACGAGCAGTACTTC.